This passage covers 14 T cell receptor beta chains from one sample sequenced in a study of blood T cells in healthy people across ages. The authors ran a second PCR of about 7 to 11 cycles using a sample-barcoded 5' primer and a J-beta primer mix. Using its own MiXCR run on the 5' RACE reads, TCRdb lists one record per CDR3 protein. The profile shows some 920,000 distinct CDR3 sequences, about 51% of them singletons. Sample: blood. The receptors stem from a woman aged 55-75 years in good health.

The chain links TRBV18 to TRBJ2-7; 7 positions agree with TRBD1. This CDR3 is built from 17 residues. In germline, CDR1 is KGHSH, CDR2 LQKENI. Trimming at V came to 5 bases and at J to 1 base, leaving 14 bases not matched to a gene. This CDR3 is CASSKYKTRDSSYEQYF. CDR3 DNA: TGTGCCAGCTCAAAGTACAAAACCCGGGACAGTTCCTACGAGCAGTACTTC.

Only a few counts were recorded for this clonotype. V and J are TRBV20-1 and TRBJ2-1; 11 bases align to TRBD2. Germline-derived CDR1 and CDR2 are DFQATT and SNEGSKA (reference sequence). The CDR3 is made up of 14 amino acids. J gave up 8 bases and V 5 bases, and 8 bases lay outside the gene matches. The CDR3 nucleotides read TGCAGTGCTCACGCGGGACTAGCGGACGATGAGCAGTTCTTC. Its protein is CSAHAGLADDEQFF.

This clonotype came up a few times. V and J are TRBV12-3 or TRBV12-4 and TRBJ1-4; tentatively, D is TRBD1 (6 bases). V shed 6 bases and J shed 8 bases, with 13 bases lying between them. This CDR3 contains 13 residues. The CDR3 DNA reads as TGTGCCAGCAGCTCAGGGGCATACGAAAAACTGTTTTTT. Translating gives CASSSGAYEKLFF.

V usage is TRBV7-2 and J usage is TRBJ2-7, with D perhaps TRBD2 (6 bases). The V end lost 0 bases, the J end lost 7 bases, and 19 bases lay between the germline ends. Germline loops: CDR1 SGHTA, CDR2 FQGNSA. The CDR3 covers 16 residues. CDR3 in amino acids: CASSLASGSSYNEQYF. In nucleotides, the CDR3 is TGTGCCAGCAGCTTAGCTAGCGGTAGCTCCTATAATGAGCAGTACTTC.

This chain uses TRBV4-1 with TRBJ1-4, with D hard to call. Between the trimmed V and J ends, which lost 3 bases and 8 bases, there was a span of 16 bases. Germline CDR1 is MGHRA and CDR2 is YSYEKL. CDR3 length: 15 amino acids. CDR3 in amino acids: CASSQQTTLGEKLFF. The CDR3 nucleotides are TGCGCCAGCAGCCAGCAGACGACCCTTGGAGAAAAACTGTTTTTT.

CDR3 sequence (DNA): TGTGCCAGCAGGCTGGGGACTAGCGGGAGGAGGAGTGACCCCAAAAACATTCAGTACTTC. Residues: CASRLGTSGRRSDPKNIQYF. The V call is TRBV28, the J call TRBJ2-4, with 15 bases matching TRBD2. The CDR3 has 20 residues. Trimming at V came to 6 bases and at J to 2 bases, leaving 14 bases not matched to a gene. Per germline, CDR1 MDHEN and CDR2 SYDVKM.

With regard to this clonotype: The junction departs from germline at one end; a sequencing error may be responsible. The chain carries TRBV7-2 and TRBJ2-7; 13 bases fit TRBD2. CDR1 SGHTA and CDR2 FQGNSA come from the germline V gene. This CDR3 contains 16 residues. The CDR3 spells CANSRGLAGPYNEQYF. The CDR3 DNA sequence: TGTGCCAACAGCCGGGGACTAGCGGGACCCTACAATGAGCAGTACTTC.

This clonotype turned up a few times. The CDR3 nucleotides read TGTGCCAGCAGCCTTGTGAGTTGGGAGCAGTACTTC. This encodes CASSLVSWEQYF. The V call is TRBV7-2, the J call TRBJ2-7, with no clear D. Germline CDR1 and CDR2: SGHTA and FQGNSA. The V end was cut by 5 bases, the J end by 7 bases, with 12 bases between. CDR3 size: 12 residues.

The rearrangement joins TRBV9 to TRBJ2-1, with 7 positions matching TRBD2. Germline V CDR1 and CDR2: SGDLS, YYNGEE. The junction had 5 bases not matched to a gene; V was cut back by 4 bases and J by 13 bases. CDR3 length: 11 residues. The CDR3 reads CASSSGGTQFF. In DNA, the CDR3 is TGTGCCAGCAGCTCGGGAGGAACCCAGTTCTTC.

This sequence joins TRBV27 and TRBJ1-2; D possibly corresponds to TRBD1 (5 bases). V lost 7 bases and J 5 bases, leaving 14 bases between the germline ends. This CDR3 spans 13 amino acids. Germline CDR1 reads MNHEY; CDR2 reads SMNVEV (reference sequence). CDR3 coding DNA: TGTGCCAGCACCGGCAGGGAGGGATATGGCTACACCTTC. As protein: CASTGREGYGYTF.

A single count supports this clonotype. J is TRBJ1-2 and V is TRBV2, with TRBD1 matching 7 bases. Germline loops: CDR1 SNHLY, CDR2 FYNNEI. The CDR3 totals 13 residues. Germline trimming cut 6 bases from V and 6 bases from J; bases unmatched to any gene: 7. CDR3 DNA sequence: TGTGCCAGCAGCTACAGGGGAGGGAATGGCTACACCTTC. Protein: CASSYRGGNGYTF.

This chain joins TRBV5-1 and TRBJ2-3; perhaps TRBD1 as D (6 bases). Trimming shortened V by 5 bases and J by 0 bases, and 10 bases separated the two germline ends. The CDR3 is 14 residues long. Germline V CDR1 and CDR2: SGHRS, YFSETQ. CDR3 DNA: TGCGCCAGCAGACCGGGACATAGCACAGATACGCAGTATTTT. Translated: CASRPGHSTDTQYF.

J is TRBJ2-7 and V is TRBV11-1, with TRBD1 identical over 10 bases. Germline V gene sequence: CDR1 SGHAT, CDR2 FQDESV (reference sequence). Unmatched junction bases numbered 6, after V lost 4 bases and J lost 6 bases. The CDR3 length is 14 residues. The CDR3 coding sequence is TGTGCCAGCAGCTCGAGACAGGGGGCTGGCGAGCAGTACTTC. It specifies CASSSRQGAGEQYF.

The CDR3 is CASSYSPSTELFF. The CDR3 DNA reads TGTGCCAGCAGTTATAGTCCCTCTACGGAACTGTTTTTT. The rearrangement joins TRBV6-4 to TRBJ1-4; D is undetermined. V lost 5 bases and J lost 12, with 16 bases in between. The CDR3 extends over 13 amino acids. Germline CDR1 reads MRHNA; CDR2 reads SNTAGT.